Shown below are 24 T cell receptor beta chains from a single sample sequenced in a study of CD8+CD57+ T cells in acquired aplastic anemia. Using genomic DNA as the template, TCR beta VDJ and CDR3 profiling was carried out. MiXCR, applied by TCRdb to the reads, yields one record per CDR3 protein. This table holds tens of thousands of distinct CDR3 sequences, 76% found once. Source material: sorted CD4+, CD8+, or CD8+CD57+ T cells (not recorded which) from PBMCs. The receptors were gathered from a human donor in good health, serving as a control.

Worth noting for this clonotype: A read error is possible here, since a much larger clone lies one base away. The chain couples TRBV10-3 to TRBJ2-1; TRBD1 aligns across 8 bases. V lost 8 bases and J lost 5; bases outside the gene matches: 2. This CDR3 spans 12 amino acids. Germline CDR1 ENHRY, CDR2 SYGVKD. The DNA of the CDR3 is TGTGCCATCGGACAGGGCCACAATGAGCAGTTCTTC. As protein: CAIGQGHNEQFF.

This clonotype was picked up one time. This rearrangement joins TRBV7-9 to TRBJ1-2, with TRBD1 identical over 8 bases. CDR1 and CDR2 from the germline V gene are SEHNR and FQNEAQ (reference sequence). This CDR3 spans 14 amino acids. The junction had 4 bases not matched to a gene; V was cut back by 6 bases and J by 1 base. CDR3 protein: CASSQGANNYGYTF. CDR3 sequence (DNA): TGTGCCAGCAGTCAGGGGGCGAATAACTATGGCTACACCTTC.

The rearrangement links TRBV10-3 to TRBJ1-1; TRBD1 might be the D (5 bases). Germline CDR1 is ENHRY and CDR2 is SYGVKD. Trimming removed 0 bases from V and 0 bases from J, with 8 bases in between. CDR3 length: 15 residues. CDR3 amino acids: CAISESGDLNTEAFF. In DNA, the CDR3 is TGTGCCATCAGTGAGTCGGGGGATCTGAACACTGAAGCTTTCTTT.

The chain employs TRBV19 and TRBJ1-1; no definite D call. Trimming left V 7 bases short and J 2 bases short, with 17 bases between. CDR1 LNHDA and CDR2 SQIVND come from the germline V gene (reference sequence). The CDR3 spans 15 residues. In nucleotides, the CDR3 is TGTGCCAGTACCTTTTCTCCCTTGGGCAACACTGAAGCTTTCTTT. This gives the protein CASTFSPLGNTEAFF. The variable domain in full, with the rest retrieved from reference TRBV19 and TRBJ1-1, is DGGITQSPKYLFRKEGQNVTLSCEQNLNHDAMYWYRQDPGQGLRLIYYSQIVNDFQKGDIAEGYSVSREKKESFPLTVTSAQKNPTAFYLCASTFSPLGNTEAFFGQGTRLTVV.

The rearrangement links TRBV7-9 to TRBJ2-2; the D gene is possibly TRBD2 (5 bases). Germline loops: CDR1 SEHNR, CDR2 FQNEAQ (reference sequence). V was cut by 10 bases and J by 1 base, with 13 bases left in between. The length of the CDR3 is 14 residues. The CDR3 region is CATTEEGNTGELFF. CDR3 coding DNA: TGTGCCACCACGGAGGAAGGGAACACCGGGGAGCTGTTTTTT.

V gene TRBV19 combines with J gene TRBJ2-2; D is unresolved. CDR1 is LNHDA and CDR2 is SQIVND in the germline V gene (reference sequence). Trimming removed 5 bases at V and 8 bases at J, with 15 bases between. The CDR3 is 14 amino acids. Written as DNA, the CDR3 is TGTGCCAGTAGTCCCTCAGAAAGGCGTGGGGAGCTGTTTTTT. It codes for CASSPSERRGELFF.

The chain couples TRBV10-3 to TRBJ2-7; 8 bases map to TRBD1. There are 18 residues in the CDR3. J was trimmed by 0 bases and V by 0 bases; bases with no gene match: 10. The germline V gene encodes CDR1 ENHRY and CDR2 SYGVKD. CDR3 DNA: TGTGCCATCAGTGAGTCCCTACTTAGACAGGGGACCTCCTACGAGCAGTACTTC. This translates into CAISESLLRQGTSYEQYF.

The count of this clonotype is one. Written as DNA, the CDR3 is TGTGCCAGCAGCCATCCGGGGAACACTGAAGCTTTCTTT. This sequence encodes CASSHPGNTEAFF. The chain uses TRBV7-2 and TRBJ1-1; D not certain. Germline lookup yields CDR1 SGHTA and CDR2 FQGNSA. The V and J ends lost 5 bases and 1 base respectively, with 8 bases between them. The CDR3 runs 13 residues.

The chain carries TRBV24-1 and TRBJ2-5, with D possibly matching TRBD1 (6 bases). Trimming shortened V by 1 base and J by 0 bases, and 11 bases separated the two germline ends. The CDR3 totals 16 residues. From germline, CDR1 is KGHDR and CDR2 SFDVKD. The CDR3 loop is CATSDFTGTHQETQYF. CDR3 nucleotide sequence: TGTGCCACCAGTGATTTTACCGGGACACACCAAGAGACCCAGTACTTC.

CDR3: CASSPGLAGAYEQYF. The CDR3 DNA is TGTGCCAGTAGTCCCGGACTAGCGGGGGCCTACGAGCAGTACTTC. The chain couples TRBV19 to TRBJ2-7; 13 positions agree with TRBD2. Losses at the gene ends were 5 bases for V and 2 bases for J; bases not matched to a gene: 3. Germline CDR1 LNHDA, CDR2 SQIVND (reference sequence). This CDR3 has 15 amino acids.

The rearrangement links TRBV7-3 to TRBJ2-5; no reliable D call. The CDR3 consists of 13 residues. Germline CDR1 and CDR2: SGHTA and FQGTGA. Trimming removed 4 bases from V and 5 bases from J, with 11 bases in between. The CDR3 DNA sequence: TGTGCCAGCAGCTCTATAGATCTGGAGACCCAGTACTTC. Encoded protein: CASSSIDLETQYF.

Remarks on this clonotype: The junction departs from the called germline gene at one end, perhaps through a read error. V gene TRBV11-2 combines with J gene TRBJ1-4; the D is unclear. The CDR3 has 16 amino acids. Germline V CDR1 and CDR2: SGHAT, FQNNGV. The CDR3 nucleotides are TGTGCCAGCAGCCCCAGGCTTTCTGCAACTAATGAAAAACTGCTTTTT. This translates into CASSPRLSATNEKLLF.

The chain links TRBV2 to TRBJ2-1, with 8 bases matching TRBD1. This CDR3 contains 13 residues. Germline values: CDR1 SNHLY, CDR2 FYNNEI. After removal of 6 bases from V and 3 bases from J, the junction contained 1 base not matched to a gene. The CDR3 bases are TGTGCCAGCAGGACAGGGGACTACAATGAGCAGTTCTTC. Residues: CASRTGDYNEQFF.

The gene calls are TRBV25-1 and TRBJ1-2, with a weak D call TRBD1 (6 bases). CDR1 MGHDK and CDR2 SYGVNS come from the germline V gene. Deletions cut 10 bases from V and 1 base from J, with 22 bases between. The CDR3 spans 16 residues. The CDR3 loop is CATSMGGLGINYGYTF. DNA of the CDR3: TGTGCCACTTCGATGGGGGGGCTAGGGATTAACTATGGCTACACCTTC.

This clonotype was picked up one time. The V gene is TRBV19, the J gene TRBJ2-7, with TRBD2 identical over 7 bases. This CDR3 has 13 residues. After removal of 4 bases from V and 0 bases from J, the junction contained 0 bases not matched to a gene. From germline, CDR1 is LNHDA and CDR2 SQIVND (reference sequence). In nucleotides, the CDR3 is TGTGCCAGTAGTAGCGGGAGCTCCTACGAGCAGTACTTC. Residues: CASSSGSSYEQYF.

This chain joins TRBV12-3 or TRBV12-4 and TRBJ1-6, with D possibly TRBD1 on 5 matching bases. The CDR3 extends over 14 amino acids. V gave up 4 bases and J gave up 9 bases, with 13 bases separating them. The CDR3 coding sequence is TGTGCCAGCAGTTCGCGGCAGGGAGGTTCACCCCTCCACTTT. Its translation: CASSSRQGGSPLHF.

The chain has TRBV5-4 and TRBJ2-5; 12 bases fit TRBD2. Trimming took 4 bases from V and 5 from J; bases not matched to a gene: 3. CDR1 and CDR2 (germline): SGHNT, YYREEE (reference sequence). The CDR3 contains 14 residues. The CDR3: CASSLAGGPETQYF. CDR3 nucleotides: TGTGCCAGCAGCCTAGCGGGGGGGCCGGAGACCCAGTACTTC.

This rearrangement joins TRBV7-9 to TRBJ2-7; no firm D call. This CDR3 comprises 14 residues. The germline V gene encodes CDR1 SEHNR and CDR2 FQNEAQ (reference sequence). V was pared by 7 bases and J by 7 bases, with 20 bases between. The CDR3 coding sequence is TGTGCCAGCACCTGGGCCTCCCGGCTAGGGGAGCAGTACTTC. Translated: CASTWASRLGEQYF.

This clonotype came up once. This likely comes from a read error, as the CDR3 has no conserved phenylalanine or tryptophan at its end. The J gene is TRBJ2-6, the V gene TRBV4-2; D is perhaps TRBD2 (6 bases). Per germline, CDR1 LGHNA and CDR2 YNFKEQ. This CDR3 spans 17 amino acids. V lost 1 base and J 3 bases, leaving 13 bases between the germline ends. The CDR3 sequence: CASSQAGTGDGANVLTL. CDR3 DNA sequence: TGTGCCAGCAGCCAAGCCGGGACGGGGGATGGGGCCAACGTCCTGACTCTC.

J is TRBJ2-3 and V is TRBV4-1; D uncertain. The CDR3 sequence is 15 residues long. The V end was cut by 3 bases, the J end by 0 bases, with 10 bases between. Per germline, CDR1 MGHRA and CDR2 YSYEKL. CDR3 DNA sequence: TGCGCCAGCAGCCATCGCGGCCCTAGCACAGATACGCAGTATTTT. Translating gives CASSHRGPSTDTQYF.

The gene calls are TRBV2 and TRBJ2-5; no firm D call. Deletions cut 9 bases from V and 4 bases from J, with 12 bases between. The germline V gene has CDR1 SNHLY and CDR2 FYNNEI. CDR3 length equals 12 residues. CDR3 sequence (DNA): TGTGCCAGTGGGGTGGTAGGAGAGACCCAGTACTTC. Translating it yields CASGVVGETQYF. Variable domain in full (rest from reference TRBV2 and TRBJ2-5): EPEVTQTPSHQVTQMGQEVILRCVPISNHLYFYWYRQILGQKVEFLVSFYNNEISEKSEIFDDQFSVERPDGSNFTLKIRSTKLEDSAMYFCASGVVGETQYFGPGTRLLVL.

The chain combines TRBV7-9 with TRBJ2-7, with a weak D call TRBD2 (5 bases). The CDR3 sequence is 12 residues long. Germline lookup yields CDR1 SEHNR and CDR2 FQNEAQ (reference sequence). Between the trimmed V and J ends, which lost 6 bases and 2 bases, there was a span of 8 bases. In DNA form, the CDR3 reads TGTGCCAGCAGGACGGGAACCTACGAGCAGTACTTC. Its protein is CASRTGTYEQYF.

The chain has TRBV24-1 and TRBJ2-1; no firm D call. V was cut by 3 bases and J by 6 bases, with 5 bases left in between. The CDR3 has 12 residues. Germline V gene sequence: CDR1 KGHDR, CDR2 SFDVKD. The CDR3 loop reads CATSDRSNEQFF. The CDR3, as DNA: TGTGCCACCAGTGATCGGAGCAATGAGCAGTTCTTC.

The chain is built from TRBV7-9 and TRBJ2-7; TRBD1 matches at 9 bases. The CDR3 consists of 14 residues. Germline CDR1 and CDR2: SEHNR and FQNEAQ (reference sequence). The junction had 3 bases not matched to a gene; V was cut back by 4 bases and J by 2 bases. This chain's CDR3 is CASSSRQGAYEQYF. The CDR3 DNA follows: TGTGCCAGCAGCTCAAGACAGGGGGCCTACGAGCAGTACTTC.